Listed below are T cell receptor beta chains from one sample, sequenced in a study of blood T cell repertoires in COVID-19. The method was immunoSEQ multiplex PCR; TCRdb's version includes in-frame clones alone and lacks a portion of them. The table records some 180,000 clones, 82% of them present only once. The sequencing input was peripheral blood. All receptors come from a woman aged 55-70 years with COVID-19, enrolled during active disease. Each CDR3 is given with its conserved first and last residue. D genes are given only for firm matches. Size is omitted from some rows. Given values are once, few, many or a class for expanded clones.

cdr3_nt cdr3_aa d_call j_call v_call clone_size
TGTGCCAGTAGTATCGGACAGGGGGCGATAAACACTGAAGCTTTCTTT CASSIGQGAINTEAFF TRBD1 TRBJ1-1 TRBV19 NA
TGTGCCAGCAGCCCACAGGCTAACACTGAAGCTTTCTTT CASSPQANTEAFF NA TRBJ1-1 TRBV7-9 few
TGTGCCAGCAGTCGCAGGGGGCTGGAGCAGTACTTC CASSRRGLEQYF TRBD1 TRBJ2-7 TRBV12-3/TRBV12-4 once
TGTGCCAGCAGTTCAGGGGTTGGGAATTCACCCCTCCACTTT CASSSGVGNSPLHF NA TRBJ1-6 TRBV7-2 NA
TGCAGCGTTACCCCTGGGGCAGCGAACACCGGGGAGCTGTTTTTT CSVTPGAANTGELFF NA TRBJ2-2 TRBV29-1 once
TGTGCCAGCAGCCACGGAGGCGGGAGATCCTACGAGCAGTACTTC CASSHGGGRSYEQYF TRBD2 TRBJ2-7 TRBV6-5 NA
TGTGCCAGCCTACGCCGGGGGTGGAGTAGGGAGACCCAGTACTTC CASLRRGWSRETQYF NA TRBJ2-5 TRBV5-6 NA
TGTGCCAGCAGCTTAGGGGGGACAGGGCCGATTTCTGTCTATGGCTACACCTTC CASSLGGTGPISVYGYTF TRBD1 TRBJ1-2 TRBV7-2 NA
TGTGCCAGCAGCCCGGGGACAGGGGGGGACACTGAAGCTTTCTTT CASSPGTGGDTEAFF TRBD1 TRBJ1-1 TRBV13 once
TGTGCCAGCAGCCAGCTCCCCCGTGCAGGCTCGAACACCATATATTTT CASSQLPRAGSNTIYF NA TRBJ1-3 TRBV4-2 NA
TGTGCCAGCAGCCGAGGACAGGGTAGTTTGTCTGGAAACACCATATATTTT CASSRGQGSLSGNTIYF TRBD1 TRBJ1-3 TRBV7-6 NA
TGTGCCAGCAGTTTGGGGGGTTCTCAGCCCCAGCATTTT CASSLGGSQPQHF NA TRBJ1-5 TRBV28 NA
TGTGCCAGTAGTCCAACTAGTACCGATGAGCAGTTCTTC CASSPTSTDEQFF NA TRBJ2-1 TRBV19 NA
TGTGCCAGCAGCCAAGCCTGGACAGCGCAAGAGACCCAGTACTTC CASSQAWTAQETQYF NA TRBJ2-5 TRBV14 NA
TGTGCCATCAGTGAGTCCGGCGGGGGGGAGAATGAGCAGTTCTTC CAISESGGGENEQFF TRBD2 TRBJ2-1 TRBV10-3 NA
TGCGCCAGCAGCTTGGACAGGCCGAGCTCCTATAATTCACCCCTCCACTTT CASSLDRPSSYNSPLHF NA TRBJ1-6 TRBV5-1 NA
TGTGCCAGCAGTTCGGACAGCCTAGTCTCCTACAATGAGCAGTTCTTC CASSSDSLVSYNEQFF NA TRBJ2-1 TRBV27 few
TGTGCCAGCAGCCAAGAGTCTTCCCCCACAGATCATACGCAGTATTTT CASSQESSPTDHTQYF NA TRBJ2-3 TRBV4-2 few
TGTGCCAGCAGTGAGGCCGACTATGGCTACACCTTC CASSEADYGYTF NA TRBJ1-2 TRBV2 NA
TGCGCCAGCAGCAGGGACATAATGAACACTGAAGCTTTCTTT CASSRDIMNTEAFF NA TRBJ1-1 TRBV5-1 NA
TGCGCCAGCAGCCTCGACAGGGGACACACCGGGGAGCTGTTTTTT CASSLDRGHTGELFF TRBD1 TRBJ2-2 TRBV4-3 NA
TGTGCCAGCAGCCCCCCCAGCGGGATTCATCAGCCCCAGCATTTT CASSPPSGIHQPQHF NA TRBJ1-5 TRBV5-8 NA
TGTGCCAGCAGCCTCGGACAGGGGACTCTCTCAGATACGCAGTATTTT CASSLGQGTLSDTQYF TRBD1 TRBJ2-3 TRBV5-8 NA
TGTGCCAGCAGTCCTCCTGGGCCTGGCTCTGGAAACACCATATATTTT CASSPPGPGSGNTIYF NA TRBJ1-3 TRBV28 few
TGTGCCAGCAGCCGCACGGGGGACACCATATATTTT CASSRTGDTIYF NA TRBJ1-3 TRBV11-3 NA
TGTGCCAGCAGCACCCTAGCGGGAGGGCCCTCCTCCTACAATGAGCAGTTCTTC CASSTLAGGPSSYNEQFF TRBD2 TRBJ2-1 TRBV9 few
TGCGCCAGCAGCGGCGCAGGGTATGAGCAGTTCTTC CASSGAGYEQFF NA TRBJ2-1 TRBV5-1 NA
TGCGCCAGCAGCCAAGAGCCAGCGGGAGGTAACAATGAGCAGTTCTTC CASSQEPAGGNNEQFF TRBD2 TRBJ2-1 TRBV4-1 NA
TGTGCCAGCTCACCACTTCTAGCGGGAGCAGATACGCAGTATTTT CASSPLLAGADTQYF TRBD2 TRBJ2-3 TRBV18 once
TGTGCCAGCAGTTACCCGAGCGGCACGTCTGTGACCCAGTACTTC CASSYPSGTSVTQYF NA TRBJ2-5 TRBV6-5 NA
TGTGCCTGGAGTGTACAGGGTCGAAGCTCACCCCTCCACTTT CAWSVQGRSSPLHF NA TRBJ1-6 TRBV30 NA
TGTGCCAGCAGTTCCCGGCCGGGGAATCAGCCCCAGCATTTT CASSSRPGNQPQHF NA TRBJ1-5 TRBV27 NA
TGTGCTAGCAGCTTAGGACAGACCATCACCGGGGAGCTGTTTTTT CASSLGQTITGELFF NA TRBJ2-2 TRBV7-7 NA
TGTGCCATCAGGGAAGACAGGGGGGGCGGCTACACCTTC CAIREDRGGGYTF TRBD1 TRBJ1-2 TRBV10-3 NA
TGTGCCAGCAGCTCACAGTTGAAACTAGATCTGGCAGATACGCAGTATTTT CASSSQLKLDLADTQYF NA TRBJ2-3 TRBV7-6 once
TGTGCCACCAGCAGAGTGGGGCAGGGACAGGGGGCTCGGGGGTACGAGCAGTACTTC CATSRVGQGQGARGYEQYF TRBD1 TRBJ2-7 TRBV15 NA
TGTGCCAGCAGTAACCGGGACACCGCTACCGAGCAGTACTTC CASSNRDTATEQYF NA TRBJ2-7 TRBV27 NA
TGCGCCAGCAGCTTGGATGGTAGAACGAACACTGAAGCTTTCTTT CASSLDGRTNTEAFF NA TRBJ1-1 TRBV5-1 NA
TGTGCCAGCAGCCAAGATCTGAGTCGGAGTAATCAGCCCCAGCATTTT CASSQDLSRSNQPQHF NA TRBJ1-5 TRBV4-2 NA
TGTGCCAGTAGCCTCAGGGGTGGCAATCAGCCCCAGCATTTT CASSLRGGNQPQHF NA TRBJ1-5 TRBV19 NA
TGTGCCAGTACCGGGACTCAAGCGGGCAATGAGCAGTTCTTC CASTGTQAGNEQFF NA TRBJ2-1 TRBV19 NA